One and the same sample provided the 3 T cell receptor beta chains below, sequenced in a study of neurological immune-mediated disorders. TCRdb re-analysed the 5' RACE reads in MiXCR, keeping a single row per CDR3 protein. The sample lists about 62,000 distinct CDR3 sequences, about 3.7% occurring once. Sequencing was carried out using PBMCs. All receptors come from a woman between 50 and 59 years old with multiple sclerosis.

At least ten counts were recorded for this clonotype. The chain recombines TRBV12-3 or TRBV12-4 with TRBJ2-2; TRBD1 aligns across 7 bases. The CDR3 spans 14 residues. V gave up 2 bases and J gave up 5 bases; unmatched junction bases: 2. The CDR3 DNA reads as TGTGCCAGCAGTTTACGACAGGGAACCGGGGAGCTGTTTTTT. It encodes CASSLRQGTGELFF.

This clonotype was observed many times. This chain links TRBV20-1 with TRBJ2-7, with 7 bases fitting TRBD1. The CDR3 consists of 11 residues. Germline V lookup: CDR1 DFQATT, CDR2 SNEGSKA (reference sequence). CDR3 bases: TGCGCTCAGCAGGGGGCCTACGAGCAGTACTTC. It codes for CAQQGAYEQYF.

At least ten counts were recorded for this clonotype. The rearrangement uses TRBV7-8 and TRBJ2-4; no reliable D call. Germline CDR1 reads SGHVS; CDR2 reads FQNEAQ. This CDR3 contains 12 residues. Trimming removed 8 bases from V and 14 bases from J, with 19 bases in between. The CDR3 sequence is CASGTIGGPEYF. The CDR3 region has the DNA TGTGCCAGCGGCACCATCGGCGGCCCGGAGTACTTC.